The rows below give T cell receptor beta chains drawn from one sample of a study of T cell responses to AZD1222 COVID-19 vaccine. Here immunoSEQ multiplex PCR was the method, and the copy in TCRdb shows in-frame clones only, minus some. Among roughly 67,000 clones, 88% were seen once, and the ten largest hold about 8%. Sequences were derived from peripheral blood, sampled on day 0 of AZD1222 vaccination. The receptors were gathered from an adult in good health. Both conserved end residues are part of each CDR3. The D gene is left open where the match is weak. Clone size is given for some rows only: seen once, a few or many times, or a class if the clone is expanded.

>TRBD1|TRBJ1-1|.|TRBV19
CASSIRTGNTEAFF
TGTGCCAGTAGTATCAGGACAGGGAACACTGAAGCTTTCTTT
>TRBD2|TRBJ2-2|.|TRBV18
CASSEGLAGANTGELFF
TGTGCCAGCTCAGAGGGACTAGCGGGGGCGAACACCGGGGAGCTGTTTTTT
>.|TRBJ2-5|.|TRBV7-7
CASSQTRLETQYF
TGTGCTAGCAGCCAGACTCGCCTAGAGACCCAGTACTTC
>.|TRBJ1-6|.|TRBV13
CASRWQDNSPLHF
TGTGCCAGCAGGTGGCAGGATAATTCACCCCTCCACTTT
>.|TRBJ2-1|.|TRBV6-6
CASSSPLQNEQFF
TGTGCCAGCAGTTCTCCGTTGCAGAATGAGCAGTTCTTC
>.|TRBJ2-5|.|TRBV18
CASSPRLGETQYF
TGTGCCAGCTCACCGAGACTGGGAGAGACCCAGTACTTC
>TRBD2|TRBJ2-7|.|TRBV15
CATSRGAGRYEQYF
TGTGCCACCAGCAGAGGAGCGGGACGCTACGAGCAGTACTTC
>.|TRBJ2-1|.|TRBV7-8
CASSLQLASNGQFF
TGTGCCAGCAGCCTACAACTCGCTAGCAATGGGCAGTTCTTC
>.|TRBJ2-5|.|TRBV4-1
CASSQAIQETQYF
TGCGCCAGCAGCCAGGCGATACAAGAGACCCAGTACTTC
>.|TRBJ2-1|.|TRBV24-1
CATSDLTGRGEQFF
TGTGCCACCAGTGACTTAACCGGACGAGGTGAGCAGTTCTTC
>TRBD1|TRBJ2-7|once|TRBV9
CASSPSGTGGSYEQYF
TGTGCCAGCAGCCCCTCAGGAACAGGGGGCTCCTACGAGCAGTACTTC
>.|TRBJ1-3|.|TRBV4-1
CASSQGQGNTIYF
TGCGCCAGCAGCCAAGGACAGGGAAACACCATATATTTT
>TRBD1|TRBJ1-5|.|TRBV2
CASTTGQFNQPQHF
TGTGCCAGCACCACGGGACAGTTTAATCAGCCCCAGCATTTT
>.|TRBJ1-1|.|TRBV27
CASTSEGNTEAFF
TGTGCCAGCACTTCAGAGGGGAACACTGAAGCTTTCTTT
>.|TRBJ2-1|once|TRBV12-3/TRBV12-4
CASSLSGRTFF
TGTGCCAGCAGTTTATCAGGGCGTACGTTCTTC
>TRBD2|TRBJ2-1|.|TRBV11-3
CASSPNSGLPRDEQFF
TGTGCCAGCAGCCCCAACTCGGGACTACCCCGGGATGAGCAGTTCTTC
>.|TRBJ1-4|.|TRBV25-1
CASRGPHDNEKLFF
TGTGCCAGCAGGGGGCCACACGATAATGAAAAACTGTTTTTT
>.|TRBJ2-5|.|TRBV7-9
CASSLSGARETQYF
TGTGCCAGCAGCTTATCGGGGGCGCGGGAGACCCAGTACTTC
>.|TRBJ2-1|.|TRBV7-2
CASSLQQGTYNEQFF
TGTGCCAGCAGCTTACAACAGGGAACCTACAATGAGCAGTTCTTC
>.|TRBJ2-7|.|TRBV6-1
CASSERGPGYEQYF
TGTGCCAGCAGTGAAAGGGGACCAGGCTACGAGCAGTACTTC
>TRBD1|TRBJ2-7|.|TRBV2
CASSQRTGGPGEDEQYF
TGTGCCAGCAGTCAACGGACAGGGGGACCCGGGGAGGACGAGCAGTACTTC
>TRBD2|TRBJ2-5|.|TRBV6-6
CASSNPAGVLGTQYF
TGTGCCAGCAGTAATCCAGCGGGAGTATTAGGGACCCAGTACTTC
>TRBD1|TRBJ2-1|.|TRBV18
CASSPDRGRVNNEQFF
TGTGCCAGCTCACCGGACAGGGGGCGGGTTAACAATGAGCAGTTCTTC
>.|TRBJ1-3|.|TRBV7-9
CASSLGQTYSGNTIYF
TGTGCCAGCAGCTTAGGACAGACCTACTCTGGAAACACCATATATTTT
>.|TRBJ2-7|few|TRBV11-2
CASSLGYLAYEQYF
TGTGCCAGCAGCTTAGGATACCTCGCCTACGAGCAGTACTTC
>TRBD1|TRBJ2-5|.|TRBV7-3
CASSLDGTGGKETQYF
TGTGCCAGCAGCTTAGATGGGACAGGGGGGAAGGAGACCCAGTACTTC
>.|TRBJ2-5|.|TRBV24-1
CATSPGGEEETQYF
TGTGCCACCAGCCCCGGCGGGGAGGAAGAGACCCAGTACTTC
>.|TRBJ1-1|.|TRBV18
CASSPDRNGGTEAFF
TGTGCCAGCTCACCTGACCGAAACGGGGGCACTGAAGCTTTCTTT
>.|TRBJ2-7|.|TRBV20-1
CSATTYEQYF
TGCAGTGCTACTACCTACGAGCAGTACTTC
>TRBD1|TRBJ2-7|.|TRBV27
CASSVLLRTGRYEQYF
TGTGCCAGCAGTGTGTTGTTGAGGACAGGGAGGTACGAGCAGTACTTC
>.|TRBJ2-7|once|TRBV2
CASRGRAYEQYF
TGTGCCAGCAGGGGCAGAGCCTACGAGCAGTACTTC
>TRBD2|TRBJ2-3|once|TRBV7-3
CASSASGNPDTQYF
TGTGCCAGCAGCGCTAGCGGGAACCCAGATACGCAGTATTTT
>.|TRBJ2-1|.|TRBV29-1
CSAKTGEQFF
TGCAGCGCAAAAACCGGTGAGCAGTTCTTC
>TRBD1|TRBJ2-5|few|TRBV19
CASSIGFGTGLQETQYF
TGTGCCAGTAGTATAGGTTTCGGGACAGGGCTCCAAGAGACCCAGTACTTC